Reported below is one TCR beta chain. The sample comes from a study of blood T cell repertoires in COVID-19. The CDR3 spans 15 residues. Trimming removed 5 bases from V and 1 base from J; junction bases left unmatched: 6. CDR1 is LNHDA, CDR2 SQIVND, per germline (reference sequence). The data were produced by immunoSEQ multiplex PCR, yet TCRdb's version contains in-frame clones alone and is incomplete. The sample lists about 180,000 clones, around 82% seen once, with roughly 10% in the top ten. The sequence came from an elderly woman with active or convalescent COVID-19. This chain uses TRBV19 with TRBJ2-3; 7 nucleotides line up with TRBD1. The sequencing sample was made of peripheral blood. CDR3 protein: CASSVYRGRTDTQYF. Here the CDR3 DNA reads TGTGCCAGTAGTGTCTACAGGGGCCGCACAGATACGCAGTATTTT.